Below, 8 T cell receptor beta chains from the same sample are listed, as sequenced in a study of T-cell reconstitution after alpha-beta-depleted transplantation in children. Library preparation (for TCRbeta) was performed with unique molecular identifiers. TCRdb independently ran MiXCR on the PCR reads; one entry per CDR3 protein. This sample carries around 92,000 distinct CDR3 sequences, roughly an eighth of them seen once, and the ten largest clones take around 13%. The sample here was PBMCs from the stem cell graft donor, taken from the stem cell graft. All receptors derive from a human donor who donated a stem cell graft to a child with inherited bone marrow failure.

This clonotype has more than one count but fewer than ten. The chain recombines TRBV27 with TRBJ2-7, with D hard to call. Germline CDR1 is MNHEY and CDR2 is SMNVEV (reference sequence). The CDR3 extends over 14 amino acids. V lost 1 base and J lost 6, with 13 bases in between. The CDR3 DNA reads TGTGCCAGCAGTTTATGGGGTAGCCGGAGCGAGCAGTACTTC. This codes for CASSLWGSRSEQYF.

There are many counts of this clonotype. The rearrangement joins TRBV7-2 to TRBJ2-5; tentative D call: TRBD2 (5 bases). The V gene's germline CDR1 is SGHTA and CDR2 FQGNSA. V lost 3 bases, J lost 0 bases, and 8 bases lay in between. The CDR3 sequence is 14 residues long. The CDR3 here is CASSFGLYQETQYF. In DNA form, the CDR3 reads TGTGCCAGCAGCTTTGGACTGTACCAAGAGACCCAGTACTTC.

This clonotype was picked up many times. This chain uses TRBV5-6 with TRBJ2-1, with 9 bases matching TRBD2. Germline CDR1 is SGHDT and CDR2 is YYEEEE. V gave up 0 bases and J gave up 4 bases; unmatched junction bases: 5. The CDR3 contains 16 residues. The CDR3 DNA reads TGTGCCAGCAGCTTGGGGCCAGCGGGGGGATACAATGAGCAGTTCTTC. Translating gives CASSLGPAGGYNEQFF.

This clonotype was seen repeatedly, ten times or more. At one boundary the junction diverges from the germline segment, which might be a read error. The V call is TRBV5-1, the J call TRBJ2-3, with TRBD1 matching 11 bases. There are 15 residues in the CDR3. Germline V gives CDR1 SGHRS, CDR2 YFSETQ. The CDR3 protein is CASSFWTGGTDTQYF. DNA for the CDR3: TGCGCCAGCAGCTTTTGGACAGGGGGCACGGATACGCAGTATTTT.

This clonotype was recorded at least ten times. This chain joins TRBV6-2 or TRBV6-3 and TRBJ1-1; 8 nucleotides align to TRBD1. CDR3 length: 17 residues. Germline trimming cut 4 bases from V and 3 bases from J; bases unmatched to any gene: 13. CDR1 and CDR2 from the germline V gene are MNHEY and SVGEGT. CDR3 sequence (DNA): TGTGCCAGCAGTTCTCCCACTTTGGACAGGGTCGACACTGAAGCTTTCTTT. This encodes CASSSPTLDRVDTEAFF.

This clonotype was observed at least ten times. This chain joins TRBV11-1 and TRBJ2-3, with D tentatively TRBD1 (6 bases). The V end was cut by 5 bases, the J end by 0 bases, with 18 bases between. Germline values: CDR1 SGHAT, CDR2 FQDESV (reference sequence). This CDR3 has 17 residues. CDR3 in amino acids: CASSPGVDWQSTDTQYF. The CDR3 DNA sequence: TGTGCCAGCAGCCCAGGGGTAGATTGGCAGAGCACAGATACGCAGTATTTT.

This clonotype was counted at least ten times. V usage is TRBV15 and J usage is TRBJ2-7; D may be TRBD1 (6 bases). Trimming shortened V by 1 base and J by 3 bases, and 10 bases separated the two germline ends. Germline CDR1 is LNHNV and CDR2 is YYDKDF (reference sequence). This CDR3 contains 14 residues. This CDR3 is CATSRGDTRYEQYF. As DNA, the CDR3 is TGTGCCACCAGCAGAGGGGACACCCGCTACGAGCAGTACTTC.

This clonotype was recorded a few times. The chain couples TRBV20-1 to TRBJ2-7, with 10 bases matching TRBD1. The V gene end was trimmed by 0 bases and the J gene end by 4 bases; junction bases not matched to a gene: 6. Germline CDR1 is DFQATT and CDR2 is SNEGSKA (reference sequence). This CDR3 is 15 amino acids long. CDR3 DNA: TGCAGTGCTAGAGATCCCAGGGGACAGGGGTACGAGCAGTACTTC. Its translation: CSARDPRGQGYEQYF.